This entry concerns a single TCR beta chain. Antigen specificity is unknown. The CDR3 sequence is 12 residues long. V shed 6 bases and J 8 bases; nucleotides not matched to a gene: 6. The germline CDR1 and CDR2 sequences are SEHNR and FQNEAQ (reference sequence). The data belong to a study of T cell repertoires in cytomegalovirus infection. TCRdb called the reads again in MiXCR, with one record for every CDR3 protein. The sample yields about a million distinct CDR3 sequences, roughly 30% seen once. Sample: cultured CD8+ T cells from PBMCs, taken from culture after CMV antigen stimulation. The rearrangement links TRBV7-9 to TRBJ1-2, with TRBD1 matching over 7 bases. The TCR originated in a human donor in good health (CMV status not recorded). Some clones in this sample may be carry-over from other donors' samples. The chain's CDR3 is CASRPDREGYTF. CDR3 bases: TGTGCCAGCAGGCCCGACAGGGAAGGCTACACCTTC.